One sample yielded the 7 T cell receptor beta chains listed below, sequenced in a study of cytomegalovirus exposure and HLA in healthy donors. The PCR used 60 Vbeta and 13 Jbeta primers. TCRdb keeps only in-frame clones here, not all; method: immunoSEQ multiplex PCR. This sample has 100,000 or so clones, with roughly 76% found just once. Sequences were obtained from PBMCs. Receptor source: a man aged 35 to 55 in good health and CMV-seronegative.

The gene calls are TRBV10-3 and TRBJ2-1, with TRBD2 matching over 11 bases. After removal of 6 bases from V and 7 bases from J, the junction contained 5 bases not matched to a gene. The germline V gene has CDR1 ENHRY and CDR2 SYGVKD. The CDR3 contains 14 residues. The DNA of the CDR3 is TGTGCCATCAGAGGTAGCGGGGGGGGTAATGAGCAGTTCTTC. It is translated as CAIRGSGGGNEQFF.

This clone was detected once. J is TRBJ1-1 and V is TRBV30; 7 nucleotides line up with TRBD1. The V segment lost 6 bases and the J segment 0 bases; nucleotides outside the gene matches: 10. In germline, CDR1 is GTSNPN, CDR2 SVGIG (reference sequence). The CDR3 is 15 amino acids. The CDR3 DNA follows: TGTGCCTGCTCCATTTGGGACAGTATGAACACTGAAGCTTTCTTT. It yields the protein CACSIWDSMNTEAFF.

The chain carries TRBV7-9 and TRBJ2-5, with D unresolved. CDR3 length equals 15 residues. Germline V gene lookup returns CDR1 SEHNR and CDR2 FQNEAQ (reference sequence). V was trimmed by 4 bases and J by 2 bases, leaving 14 bases between them. CDR3 region: CASSSPAQTQETQYF. CDR3 DNA: TGTGCCAGCAGCTCCCCAGCACAGACACAAGAGACCCAGTACTTC.

The chain combines TRBV7-8 with TRBJ2-3, with TRBD2 as a possible D gene (5 bases). The germline V gene has CDR1 SGHVS and CDR2 FQNEAQ. This CDR3 has 15 residues. Deletions cut 2 bases from V and 2 bases from J, with 11 bases between. The CDR3 spells CASSLWTLPTDTQYF. The CDR3 DNA reads as TGTGCCAGCAGCTTATGGACTCTGCCCACAGATACGCAGTATTTT.

In nucleotides, the CDR3 is TGTGCCAGTAGTAACTACCAAGAGACCCAGTACTTC. Protein sequence: CASSNYQETQYF. The chain combines TRBV19 with TRBJ2-5, with unresolved D. The V end lost 4 bases, the J end lost 0 bases, and 3 bases lay between the germline ends. CDR1 and CDR2 from the germline V gene are LNHDA and SQIVND (reference sequence). This CDR3 comprises 12 residues.

The chain joins TRBV5-1 to TRBJ2-2; D unresolved. V lost 3 bases, J lost 2 bases, and 5 bases lay in between. The CDR3 consists of 13 residues. The germline V gene has CDR1 SGHRS and CDR2 YFSETQ. The CDR3 here is CASSWPNTGELFF. The CDR3 DNA sequence: TGCGCCAGCAGCTGGCCAAACACCGGGGAGCTGTTTTTT.

The V call is TRBV5-8, the J call TRBJ2-5, with 11 bases fitting TRBD2. The CDR3 spans 17 residues. Losses at the gene ends were 0 bases for V and 4 bases for J; bases not matched to a gene: 8. In germline, CDR1 is SGHTS, CDR2 YDEGEE. The DNA for the CDR3 is TGTGCCAGCAGCTTGGGTGGCCTAGCGGGGGGTGGAGAGACCCAGTACTTC. Amino acids: CASSLGGLAGGGETQYF.